A single sample is the source of the 11 T cell receptor beta chains below, sequenced in a study of blood T cell repertoires in COVID-19. TCRdb keeps only in-frame clones here, not all; method: immunoSEQ multiplex PCR. The top ten clones hold 1% to 1.5% of a sample with under 50,000 clones, roughly 88% of them seen once. The sequenced sample was peripheral blood. These receptors were taken from a woman aged 40-49 years with acute or convalescent COVID-19.

This chain joins TRBV4-3 and TRBJ1-2; TRBD1 matches at 10 bases. Per germline, CDR1 LGHNA and CDR2 YSLEER. The CDR3 totals 18 residues. Trimming at V came to 0 bases and at J to 5 bases, leaving 12 bases not matched to a gene. This CDR3 reads CASSQEGGQGGIFYGYTF. The DNA for the CDR3 is TGCGCCAGCAGCCAAGAGGGCGGACAGGGGGGGATTTTTTATGGCTACACCTTC.

This clone was seen just once. This chain connects TRBV6-5 to TRBJ1-1, with D possibly TRBD1 on 6 matching bases. The V end was cut by 8 bases, the J end by 4 bases, with 17 bases between. The CDR3 is 14 amino acids. Germline V gene data show CDR1 as MNHEY and CDR2 as SVGAGI. For the CDR3, the DNA is TGTGCCAGCTTCCTACAGGGACGCATCACTGAAGCTTTCTTT. It is translated as CASFLQGRITEAFF.

The J gene is TRBJ1-2, the V gene TRBV5-4; 7 nucleotides agree with TRBD1. The CDR3 has 16 amino acids. Germline V lookup: CDR1 SGHNT, CDR2 YYREEE (reference sequence). Trimming took 4 bases from V and 4 from J; bases not matched to a gene: 13. CDR3 sequence: CASSLQGEDVSYGYTF. DNA of the CDR3: TGTGCCAGCAGCCTTCAGGGGGAGGACGTTAGCTATGGCTACACCTTC.

The chain carries TRBV9 and TRBJ1-4; D perhaps matches TRBD1 (5 bases). The CDR3 is 15 residues long. Germline CDR1 and CDR2: SGDLS and YYNGEE. V was cut by 3 bases and J by 8 bases, with 17 bases left in between. This chain's CDR3 is CASSAGHGGVEKLFF. In DNA, the CDR3 is TGTGCCAGCAGCGCCGGACACGGCGGGGTAGAAAAACTGTTTTTT.

The chain links TRBV6-5 to TRBJ2-5; 11 bases match TRBD1. The length of the CDR3 is 15 residues. The V gene's germline CDR1 is MNHEY and CDR2 SVGAGI. The V gene end was trimmed by 6 bases and the J gene end by 2 bases; junction bases not matched to a gene: 5. The CDR3 is CASRRDRGNQETQYF. CDR3 nucleotide sequence: TGTGCCAGCAGGAGGGACAGGGGGAATCAAGAGACCCAGTACTTC.

To note about this clone: Germline and junction disagree at one end, which may indicate a read error. The genes are TRBV7-9 and TRBJ1-2; 7 bases match TRBD1. This CDR3 is 15 amino acids long. The V gene's germline CDR1 is SEHNR and CDR2 FQNEAQ (reference sequence). The CDR3 sequence: CASSLAIGGFYGYTF. Written as DNA, the CDR3 is TGTGCCAGCAGCCTAGCCATAGGGGGCTTCTATGGCTACACCTTC.

This chain links TRBV7-9 with TRBJ1-4, with D possibly TRBD1 on 5 matching bases. The CDR3 contains 15 residues. Per the germline V gene, CDR1 is SEHNR and CDR2 is FQNEAQ (reference sequence). V dropped 3 bases and J dropped 2 bases, with 10 bases sitting between them. CDR3 sequence (DNA): TGTGCCAGCAGCTTGGGGGGAGTTACTAATGAAAAACTGTTTTTT. Protein sequence: CASSLGGVTNEKLFF. The full variable domain, rest sourced from reference TRBV7-9 and TRBJ1-4, is DTGVSQNPRHKITKRGQNVTFRCDPISEHNRLYWYRQTLGQGPEFLTYFQNEAQLEKSRLLSDRFSAERPKGSFSTLEIQRTEQGDSAMYLCASSLGGVTNEKLFFGSGTQLSVL.

The V call is TRBV5-6, the J call TRBJ2-3, with TRBD2 matching over 10 bases. Germline CDR1 is SGHDT and CDR2 is YYEEEE. The CDR3 consists of 16 residues. V lost 4 bases to trimming and J lost 1 base; unmatched junction nucleotides: 6. The CDR3: CASSPLAGAGTDTQYF. The DNA for the CDR3 is TGTGCCAGCAGCCCCCTAGCGGGGGCAGGCACAGATACGCAGTATTTT. Together with reference TRBV5-6 and TRBJ2-3, the CDR3 gives the full variable domain: DAGVTQSPTHLIKTRGQQVTLRCSPKSGHDTVSWYQQALGQGPQFIFQYYEEEERQRGNFPDRFSGHQFPNYSSELNVNALLLGDSALYLCASSPLAGAGTDTQYFGPGTRLTVL.

This CDR3 is CAWSGHTTGSDAFF. The CDR3 coding sequence is TGTGCCTGGAGTGGCCACACAACAGGGAGCGATGCTTTCTTT. V is TRBV30 and J is TRBJ1-1; a weak D match, TRBD1 (6 bases). CDR1 is GTSNPN and CDR2 is SVGIG in the germline V gene (reference sequence). CDR3 length equals 14 residues. V lost 1 base and J 11 bases, leaving 20 bases between the germline ends.

Here the CDR3 reads CASSLRTGTSNTEAFF. CDR3 bases: TGCGCCAGCAGCTTACGAACCGGGACATCCAACACTGAAGCTTTCTTT. This rearrangement joins TRBV5-1 to TRBJ1-1; TRBD1 is a possible D gene (6 bases). Trimming took off 2 bases at V and 2 bases at J, with 16 bases between the two ends. CDR3 length equals 16 residues. Germline V gene sequence: CDR1 SGHRS, CDR2 YFSETQ.

This chain's CDR3 is CASSLSYGGTKNIQYF. DNA for the CDR3: TGTGCCAGCAGTTTATCATACGGGGGAACCAAAAACATTCAGTACTTC. This chain uses TRBV28 with TRBJ2-4; TRBD2 is a possible D gene (6 bases). The V gene lost 1 base and the J gene lost 2 bases, with 12 bases spanning the gap. This CDR3 has 16 residues. CDR1 and CDR2 (germline): MDHEN, SYDVKM.